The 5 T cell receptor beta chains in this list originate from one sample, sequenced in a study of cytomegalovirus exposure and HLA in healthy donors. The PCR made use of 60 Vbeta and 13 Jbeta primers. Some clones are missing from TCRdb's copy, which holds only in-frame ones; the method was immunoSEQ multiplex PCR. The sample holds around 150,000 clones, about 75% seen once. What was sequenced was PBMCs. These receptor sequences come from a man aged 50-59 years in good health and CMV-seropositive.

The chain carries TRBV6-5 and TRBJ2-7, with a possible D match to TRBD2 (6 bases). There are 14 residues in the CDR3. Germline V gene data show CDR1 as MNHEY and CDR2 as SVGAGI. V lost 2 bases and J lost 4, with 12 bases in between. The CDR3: CASSYGGAVYEQYF. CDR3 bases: TGTGCCAGCAGTTACGGCGGGGCCGTGTACGAGCAGTACTTC.

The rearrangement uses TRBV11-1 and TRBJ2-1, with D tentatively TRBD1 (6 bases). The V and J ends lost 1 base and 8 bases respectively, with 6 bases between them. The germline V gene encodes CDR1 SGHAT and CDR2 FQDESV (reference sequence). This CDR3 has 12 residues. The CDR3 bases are TGTGCCAGCAGCTTAGACAGGGATGAGCAGTTCTTC. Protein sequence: CASSLDRDEQFF. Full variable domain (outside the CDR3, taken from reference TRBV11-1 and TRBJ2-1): EAEVAQSPRYKITEKSQAVAFWCDPISGHATLYWYRQILGQGPELLVQFQDESVVDDSQLPKDRFSAERLKGVDSTLKIQPAELGDSAMYLCASSLDRDEQFFGPGTRLTVL.

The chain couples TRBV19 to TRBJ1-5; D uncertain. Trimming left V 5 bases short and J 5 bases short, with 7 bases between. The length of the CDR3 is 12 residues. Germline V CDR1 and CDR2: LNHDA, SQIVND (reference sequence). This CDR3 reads CASSFRYQPQHF. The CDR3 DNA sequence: TGTGCCAGTAGTTTCAGATATCAGCCCCAGCATTTT.

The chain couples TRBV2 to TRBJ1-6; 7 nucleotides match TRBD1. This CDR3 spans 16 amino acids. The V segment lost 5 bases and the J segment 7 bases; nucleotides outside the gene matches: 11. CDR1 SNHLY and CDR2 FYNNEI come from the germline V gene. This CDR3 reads CASSSNRGPGNSPLHF. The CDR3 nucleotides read TGTGCCAGCAGTTCGAACAGGGGCCCCGGAAATTCACCCCTCCACTTT.

The CDR3 sequence is CASPIDGRGHYGYTF. The CDR3 DNA reads as TGTGCCAGTCCTATAGATGGCAGGGGGCACTATGGCTACACCTTC. The chain is built from TRBV2 and TRBJ1-2; 8 bases fit TRBD1. The V gene's germline CDR1 is SNHLY and CDR2 FYNNEI. The CDR3 extends over 15 amino acids. The junction had 12 bases not matched to a gene; V was cut back by 9 bases and J by 3 bases. The full variable domain, its missing parts supplied by reference TRBV2 and TRBJ1-2, is EPEVTQTPSHQVTQMGQEVILRCVPISNHLYFYWYRQILGQKVEFLVSFYNNEISEKSEIFDDQFSVERPDGSNFTLKIRSTKLEDSAMYFCASPIDGRGHYGYTFGSGTRLTVV.